This TCR beta chain was identified in a study of cytomegalovirus exposure and HLA in healthy donors. Study-wide findings and caveats: While the bulk of TCR sequences proved rare, some public TCRs turned up in many donors. Diagnosis of cytomegalovirus status made by the classifier reportedly showed high specificity and sensitivity.

The V and J ends lost 4 bases and 0 bases respectively, with 6 bases between them. The CDR3 extends over 14 amino acids. The germline V gene has CDR1 MNHNS and CDR2 SASEGT. Comments on this clone: Antigen unknown.

TCRdb's table, derived via immunoSEQ multiplex PCR, lists solely in-frame clones and lacks some. The data show about 220,000 clones, about 90% seen once. This receptor was identified in a woman aged 18 to 35 in good health and CMV-seronegative. The chain combines TRBV6-1 with TRBJ2-2; D remains ambiguous. The sequenced sample consisted of PBMCs. For the CDR3, the DNA is TGTGCCAGCAGTGCCAATCCGAACACCGGGGAGCTGTTTTTT. Protein product: CASSANPNTGELFF.